This entry lists 20 T cell receptor delta chains sequenced from one sample in a study of γδ T cells in repeated Plasmodium falciparum infection. Bulk repertoires came from Vgamma9/Vdelta2+ or Vdelta2-negative gammadelta T cells flow-sorted from PBMC. TCRdb reapplied CATT to the multiplex PCR reads. Seen here are about 57,000 delta-chain clones, around 1.7% observed once, and the top ten hold about 15%. Sequenced input: gamma-delta T cells from blood. All receptors come from a pool of human donors (malaria-infected and uninfected, not separated).

With respect to this clone: The protein TCRdb gives is from a much larger clone and does not agree with this DNA's translation at residue 3, likely a read error; the protein shown here comes from the DNA. This chain connects TRDV3 to TRDJ1, with 7 positions matching TRDD2. TCRdb offers no J gene call, so here the DNA was matched to germline to obtain one. Germline lookup yields CDR1 TVYSNPD and CDR2 GDNSRS (reference sequence). Trimming at V came to 5 bases and at J to 0 bases, leaving 18 bases not matched to a gene. This CDR3 contains 17 residues. CDR3 in DNA: TGTGCCCTCAAGGGGGCCTTCCTGCTAACTTACACCGATAAACTCATCTTT. Its translation: CALKGAFLLTYTDKLIF. Full variable domain (missing parts from reference TRDV3 and TRDJ1): CDKVTQSSPDQTVASGSEVVLLCTYDTVYSNPDLFWYRIRPDYSFQFVFYGDNSRSEGADFTQGRFSVKHILTQKAFHLVISPVRTEDSATYYCALKGAFLLTYTDKLIFGKGTRVTVEP.

This clone was seen many times. This DNA's translation and the protein TCRdb lists, from a much larger clone, do not match at residue 5, likely due to a read error; the protein shown is translated from the DNA. The rearrangement uses TRDV1 and TRDJ1; 12 positions match TRDD3. Germline V gene lookup returns CDR1 TSWWSYY and CDR2 QGS. The V and J ends lost 4 bases and 0 bases, in that order; junction bases with no gene match: 39. This CDR3 contains 28 residues. The CDR3 DNA is TGTGCTCTTGGGGGACTAAGAGGGTACCGTGGACCCGGATACTGGGGGATACAATACCCCTACTACACCGATAAACTCATCTTT. Protein: CALGGLRGYRGPGYWGIQYPYYTDKLIF.

This clone was seen a few times. Translating this DNA gives a protein that differs at residue 4 from the TCRdb one, which belongs to a much larger clone; a read error is likely, and the protein shown is this translation. The J gene is TRDJ1, the V gene TRDV1, with 12 bases aligning to TRDD3. Matching the DNA to germline supplied the J gene, which TCRdb does not give. Germline loops: CDR1 TSWWSYY, CDR2 QGS. CDR3 size: 23 residues. CDR3 in DNA: TGTGCTCTTGAGGAACTGGGGCCTTCCTACGACTGGGGGATACAAGGGAACACCGATAAACTCATCTTT. It translates to CALEELGPSYDWGIQGNTDKLIF.

This clone was picked up a small number of times. The mismatch at residue 13 between this DNA's translation and the TCRdb protein of a much larger clone likely reflects a read error; the protein shown is translated from the DNA. The V gene call is TRDV1, and the J gene call is absent. CDR3 length: 14 amino acids. CDR1 and CDR2 from the germline V gene are TSWWSYY and QGS. The CDR3 coding sequence is TGTGCTCTTGGGGACCGTAGTAATTGGCTGAAACTCACCTTT. Translation gives CALGDRSNWLKLTF.

At least ten counts were recorded for this clone. The junction departs from germline at one end; a sequencing error may be responsible. At the DNA level, this CDR3 is encoded by other sequences in the same sample as well. The chain carries TRDV1 and TRDJ1, with TRDD3 matching over 13 bases. This CDR3 region has 26 residues. Germline V gene sequence: CDR1 TSWWSYY, CDR2 QGS. As DNA, the CDR3 is TGTGCTCTTGGGGACCTAACTTCCTTCAGTCGTACTGGGGGATACGCCCTCCTTACTTACACCGATAAGCTCATCTTT. It is translated as CALGDLTSFSRTGGYALLTYTDKLIF.

This clone was seen only a few times. TCRdb's listed protein matches a much larger clone and diverges from this DNA's translation at residue 11, likely through a read error; the protein shown comes from the DNA. The chain combines TRDV1 with TRDJ1; maybe TRDD2 (5 bases). TCRdb carries no J gene annotation; the J gene was assigned here by matching the DNA with germline. With 3 bases removed from V and 4 bases from J, the gap between germline ends came to 18 bases. Looked up from germline, CDR1 is TSWWSYY and CDR2 is QGS. This CDR3 contains 16 residues. The DNA of the CDR3 is TGTGCTCTTGGGGACCGTCCTAGGCGGAACATCGATAAACTCATCTTT. Protein product: CALGDRPRRNIDKLIF.

With regard to this clone: TCRdb records a much larger clone's protein for this DNA, with a difference at residue 4 that likely arises from a read error; the protein given is the translation of the DNA. This chain links TRDV1 with TRDJ1; 10 nucleotides agree with TRDD3. The J gene comes from matching the DNA to germline here; TCRdb lacks it. The junction had 33 bases not matched to a gene; V was cut back by 7 bases and J by 1 base. This CDR3 region has 24 residues. Germline CDR1 is TSWWSYY and CDR2 is QGS. CDR3 in amino acids: CALVILLGAFPRTGGFGSTDKLIF. The CDR3 nucleotides are TGTGCTCTTGTGATTCTTCTAGGGGCCTTTCCTAGGACTGGGGGATTTGGAAGCACCGATAAACTCATCTTT.

This clone has ten or more counts. With a much larger clone just one base away, this may be a read error. The chain is built from TRDV1 and TRDJ1; 12 bases match TRDD3. V was clipped by 2 bases and J by 2 bases; unmatched bases: 21. Germline-derived CDR1 and CDR2 are TSWWSYY and QGS. The CDR3 extends over 22 amino acids. CDR3 nucleotides: TGTGCTCTTGGGGAATCCTTCTCTTCCCCGCTACTGGGGGATACTGGGACCGATAAACTCATCTTT. This encodes CALGESFSSPLLGDTGTDKLIF.

This clone was found a few times. TCRdb's protein for this DNA is that of a much larger clone and differs from the translation at residue 16, likely a read error; the protein shown is the DNA translation. The V and J genes are TRDV1 and TRDJ1; 7 nucleotides line up with TRDD3. TCRdb leaves out the J gene; it was filled in here by matching the DNA to germline. Germline V lookup: CDR1 TSWWSYY, CDR2 QGS. J was trimmed by 4 bases and V by 0 bases; bases with no gene match: 23. This CDR3 spans 21 amino acids. As DNA, the CDR3 is TGTGCTCTTGGGGAACTAGGCCTTCACCTACTGGGGATCCTGTACATCGATAAACTCATCTTT. Translated: CALGELGLHLLGILYIDKLIF.

Comment on this clone: A read error likely explains this, since a far larger clone differs by one base. CDR3 sequence reads: CAGYITRPGGYMHTDKLIF. The DNA of the CDR3 is TGTGCCGGTTACATAACTAGGCCCGGGGGATACATGCACACCGATAAACTCATCTTT. The chain uses TRDV3 and TRDJ1, with TRDD3 identical over 9 bases. Since TCRdb gives no J gene, matching the DNA to germline was used here to assign it. The V and J ends lost 5 bases and 0 bases, in that order; junction bases with no gene match: 22. This CDR3 comprises 19 residues. Germline V gives CDR1 TVYSNPD, CDR2 GDNSRS (reference sequence).

This clone has just a few counts. The TCRdb protein, from a much larger clone, departs from this DNA's translation at residue 13, likely by read error; the protein shown derives from the DNA. Other DNA sequences of this sample code for an identical CDR3. The rearrangement joins TRDV2 to TRDJ1, with a tentative D call TRDD3 (6 bases). The CDR3 totals 18 residues. Germline values: CDR1 GEAIGNYY, CDR2 EKD. V dropped 0 bases and J dropped 4 bases, with 23 bases sitting between them. CDR3 sequence: CACDTVRGTQLYSDKLIF. CDR3 nucleotide sequence: TGTGCCTGTGACACCGTCCGGGGGACCCAATTGTACAGCGATAAACTCATCTTT.

This clone was picked up many times. The J gene is TRDJ1, the V gene TRDV1; D call uncertain. This CDR3 spans 19 amino acids. Trimming took 0 bases from V and 0 from J, leaving 20 bases between them. Germline CDR1 and CDR2: TSWWSYY and QGS. The CDR3 loop is CALGELPVYGFRNTDKLIF. The CDR3 DNA follows: TGTGCTCTTGGGGAACTGCCGGTCTACGGTTTCCGGAACACCGATAAACTCATCTTT.

In its sample, this clone was seen many times. The chain carries TRDV1 and TRDJ1; 7 bases are shared with TRDD3. Germline CDR1 reads TSWWSYY; CDR2 reads QGS. The V segment lost 1 base and the J segment 0 bases; nucleotides outside the gene matches: 14. CDR3 length equals 19 residues. CDR3 DNA sequence: TGTGCTCTTGGGGAACCTATGCTCCCCCTGGGGGTCGACACCGATAAACTCATCTTT. Its protein product is CALGEPMLPLGVDTDKLIF.

With respect to this clone: The amino acid sequence in TCRdb belongs to a much larger clone and departs from this DNA's translation at residue 11, likely a sequencing read error; the sequence shown is translated from the DNA. The chain links TRDV1 to TRDJ1, with D perhaps TRDD2 (5 bases). No J gene was available from TCRdb, and it was assigned here by a germline match of the DNA. Germline V gives CDR1 TSWWSYY, CDR2 QGS. The V gene lost 4 bases and the J gene lost 1 base, with 19 bases spanning the gap. The CDR3 is 17 residues long. CDR3 nucleotides: TGTGCTCTTGGGGGTATTCCTCGGTTCCGTTGCACCGATAAACTCATCTTT. Amino acids: CALGGIPRFRCTDKLIF.

In this sample, this clone turned up a few times. TCRdb pairs this DNA with a much larger clone's protein that differs at residue 7, likely a read error; the protein shown was translated from the DNA. This chain joins TRDV3 and TRDJ1; D is perhaps TRDD2 or TRDD3 (6 bases each). The CDR3 is 18 residues long. Trimming removed 5 bases from V and 3 bases from J, with 31 bases in between. Germline CDR1 and CDR2: TVYSNPD and GDNSRS (reference sequence). CDR3 sequence reads: CAITFLCGNWDNADKLIF. Written as DNA, the CDR3 is TGTGCCATCACTTTCCTATGTGGGAACTGGGATAATGCCGATAAACTCATCTTT.

A note on this clone: A read error likely explains this, since a far larger clone differs by one base. The sample contains more than one DNA sequence encoding this CDR3. This rearrangement joins TRDV1 to TRDJ1, with 11 bases that match TRDD3. TCRdb does not report a J gene; here it was assigned by matching the DNA to germline references. Germline V gene sequence: CDR1 TSWWSYY, CDR2 QGS. The CDR3 contains 20 residues. The ends lost 3 bases at V and 0 bases at J; junction bases unmatched: 15. The CDR3 protein is CALGELVWGILLPNTDKLIF. The CDR3 DNA reads as TGTGCTCTTGGGGAGTTGGTCTGGGGGATACTCCTCCCTAACACCGATAAACTCATCTTT.

Ten or more counts support this clone. A read error is likely here: a far larger clone is one base away. The sample contains more than one DNA sequence encoding this CDR3. The chain has TRDV1 and TRDJ1, with 8 nucleotides matching TRDD3. V dropped 3 bases and J dropped 7; count of bases not matched to a gene: 19. This CDR3 region has 18 residues. Per the germline V gene, CDR1 is TSWWSYY and CDR2 is QGS. The chain's CDR3 is CALGDPLGSLLGAFKLIF. The CDR3 nucleotides read TGTGCTCTTGGGGACCCCCTCGGTTCCTTACTGGGGGCCTTTAAACTCATCTTT.

This clone was observed at least ten times. A single base is all that separates this from a far larger clone, so a read error is likely. The sample holds other DNA sequences that translate to the same CDR3. The chain couples TRDV1 to TRDJ2, with 8 bases fitting TRDD3. Matching the DNA to germline supplied the J gene, which TCRdb does not give. Unmatched junction bases numbered 24, after V lost 3 bases and J lost 0 bases. The V gene's germline CDR1 is TSWWSYY and CDR2 QGS. The CDR3 sequence is 23 residues long. The DNA for the CDR3 is TGTGCTCTTGGGGACCCCCCGGAAGGTTGGGGGATTGTGTCTATCCCTTTGACAGCACAACTCTTCTTT. This encodes CALGDPPEGWGIVSIPLTAQLFF.

Ten or more counts support this clone. This may stem from a read error, because a much larger clone lies one nucleotide away. Other DNA sequences from this sample encode an identical CDR3 as well. The CDR3 DNA reads TGTGCTCTTGGGGCCCTACCCGGAGGGCATAAACTCATCTTT. It yields the protein CALGALPGGHKLIF. This chain links TRDV1 with TRDJ1; TRDD2 is a possible D gene (5 bases). Trimming removed 4 bases from V and 6 bases from J, with 15 bases in between. This CDR3 has 14 amino acids. The germline V gene has CDR1 TSWWSYY and CDR2 QGS.

This clone was seen only a few times. A read error likely explains why the TCRdb protein, taken from a much larger clone, differs from this DNA's translation at residue 10; the protein shown is translated from the DNA. This chain uses TRDV1 with TRDJ1, with 12 bases fitting TRDD3. The J gene, not given by TCRdb, was assigned here from a germline match of the nucleotide sequence. The V gene's germline CDR1 is TSWWSYY and CDR2 QGS. The V and J ends lost 3 bases and 8 bases, in that order; junction bases with no gene match: 19. CDR3 size: 19 residues. The CDR3 DNA reads as TGTGCTCTTGGGGATCCGTGGTCGGGTGCTGGGGGATACGGCGTAAAACTCATCTTT. As protein: CALGDPWSGAGGYGVKLIF.